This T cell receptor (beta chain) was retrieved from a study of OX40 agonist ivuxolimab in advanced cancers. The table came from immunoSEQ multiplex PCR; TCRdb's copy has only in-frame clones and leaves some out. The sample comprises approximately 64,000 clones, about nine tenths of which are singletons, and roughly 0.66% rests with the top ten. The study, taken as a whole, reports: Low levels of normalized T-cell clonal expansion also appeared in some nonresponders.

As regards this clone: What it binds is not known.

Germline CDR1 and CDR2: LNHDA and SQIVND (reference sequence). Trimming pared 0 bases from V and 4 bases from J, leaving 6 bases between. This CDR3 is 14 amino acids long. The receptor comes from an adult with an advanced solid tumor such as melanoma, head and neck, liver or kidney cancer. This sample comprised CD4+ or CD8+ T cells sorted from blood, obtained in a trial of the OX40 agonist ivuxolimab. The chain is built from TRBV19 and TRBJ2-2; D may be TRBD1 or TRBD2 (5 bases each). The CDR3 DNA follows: TGTGCCAGTAGTATAGAGGGGACCACCGGGGAGCTGTTTTTT. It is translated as CASSIEGTTGELFF.